Listed below are T cell receptor beta chains from one sample, sequenced in a study of T cells in Graves' hyperthyroidism and ophthalmopathy. TCRdb fed the multiplex PCR reads into MiXCR, producing one record per CDR3 protein. The table shows about 640,000 distinct CDR3 sequences, with 20% occurring only once. The sample comprised blood. These receptors all come from a man younger than 45 with Graves' ophthalmopathy. Each CDR3 is given with its conserved first and last residue. D genes are given only for firm matches. Clone size is not always given. Where it is, it says once, few, many or a class for expanded clones.

CASTKFSGQETQYF	TGTGCCAGCACCAAATTCTCGGGGCAAGAGACCCAGTACTTC	TRBV28	few	.	TRBJ2-5
CASSRTGTGLYGYTF	TGTGCCAGCAGTCGGACCGGGACAGGACTCTATGGCTACACCTTC	TRBV12-3/TRBV12-4	.	TRBD1	TRBJ1-2
CASRSDRVANEKLFF	TGCGCCAGCAGATCGGACAGGGTAGCTAATGAAAAACTGTTTTTT	TRBV5-1	.	TRBD1	TRBJ1-4
CASSQDRPGGSYNEQFF	TGCGCCAGCAGCCAAGATAGGCCGGGAGGATCCTACAATGAGCAGTTCTTC	TRBV4-3	.	TRBD2	TRBJ2-1
CASSMVDSNSYEQYF	TGTGCCAGCAGCATGGTTGACAGTAACTCCTACGAGCAGTACTTC	TRBV5-4	.	.	TRBJ2-7
CASTTGPLNEQFF	TGTGCCAGCACGACGGGTCCCCTCAATGAGCAGTTCTTC	TRBV7-2	few	.	TRBJ2-1
CSARDPALPWALHF	TGCAGTGCTAGAGATCCGGCCTTACCCTGGGCCCTCCACTTT	TRBV20-1	few	.	TRBJ1-6
CASSLLPGYTF	TGTGCCAGCAGCTTACTGCCTGGCTACACCTTC	TRBV7-9	many	.	TRBJ1-2
CASSMTGGSYEQYF	TGTGCCAGCAGCATGACAGGGGGCTCCTACGAGCAGTACTTC	TRBV7-2	few	TRBD1	TRBJ2-7
CASSYSDYVSITDTQYF	TGTGCCAGCAGTTACTCAGACTACGTATCCATAACAGATACGCAGTATTTT	TRBV6-5	few	.	TRBJ2-3
CASHHGSYNSPLHF	TGTGCCAGTCACCACGGGTCCTATAATTCACCCCTCCACTTT	TRBV12-3/TRBV12-4	few	.	TRBJ1-6
CASSYSSGRTNEQFF	TGTGCCAGCAGCTACTCTAGCGGGAGGACTAATGAGCAGTTCTTC	TRBV7-2	.	TRBD2	TRBJ2-1
CASSPHKTGSGNTIYF	TGTGCCAGCAGTCCGCATAAGACAGGCTCTGGAAACACCATATATTTT	TRBV12-3/TRBV12-4	few	.	TRBJ1-3
CASSSMNSGANVLTF	TGCGCCAGCAGTTCAATGAACTCTGGGGCCAACGTCCTGACTTTC	TRBV10-2	.	.	TRBJ2-6
CASSTGQVHTEAFF	TGTGCCAGTAGTACGGGACAGGTGCACACTGAAGCTTTCTTT	TRBV19	.	TRBD1	TRBJ1-1
CAWIPRDFYKETEAFF	TGTGCCTGGATTCCCCGGGACTTCTACAAGGAGACTGAAGCTTTCTTT	TRBV30	many	.	TRBJ1-1
CASSPNRIPHEQYF	TGTGCCAGCAGCCCAAACAGAATCCCCCACGAGCAGTACTTC	TRBV4-2	.	.	TRBJ2-7
CSARDSTGGPQEQYF	TGCAGTGCTAGAGATTCGACGGGAGGGCCTCAAGAGCAGTACTTC	TRBV20-1	.	TRBD2	TRBJ2-7